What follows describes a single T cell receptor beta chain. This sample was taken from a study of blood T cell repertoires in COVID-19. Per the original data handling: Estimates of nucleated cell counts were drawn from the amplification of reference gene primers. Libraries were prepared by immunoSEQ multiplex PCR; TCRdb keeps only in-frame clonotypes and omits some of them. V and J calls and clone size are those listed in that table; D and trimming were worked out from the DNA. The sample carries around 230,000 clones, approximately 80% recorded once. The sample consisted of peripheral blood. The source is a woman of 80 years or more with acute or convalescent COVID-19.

Here the CDR3 DNA reads TGTGCCAGCAGTTTAGGCGGGCCGGGGGAGGAGCAGTACTTC. Residues: CASSLGGPGEEQYF. The chain carries TRBV28 and TRBJ2-7, with D perhaps matching TRBD2 (6 bases). V dropped 2 bases and J dropped 7 bases, with 15 bases sitting between them. The CDR3 length is 14 residues. Germline CDR1 MDHEN, CDR2 SYDVKM. The variable domain in full, completed from reference TRBV28 and TRBJ2-7, reads DVKVTQSSRYLVKRTGEKVFLECVQDMDHENMFWYRQDPGLGLRLIYFSYDVKMKEKGDIPEGYSVSREKKERFSLILESASTNQTSMYLCASSLGGPGEEQYFGPGTRLTVT.